The next 16 T cell receptor beta chains were all read from a single sample in a study of T cell responses to AZD1222 COVID-19 vaccine. Repertoires were generated with immunoSEQ multiplex PCR, while TCRdb's copy carries only in-frame clones and drops some. This table holds about 150,000 clones, roughly nine tenths found once. The specimen was peripheral blood, collected on day 0 of AZD1222 vaccination. The source is an adult in good health.

This chain links TRBV18 with TRBJ1-1; unclear D gene. V lost 3 bases and J lost 6, with 11 bases in between. The CDR3 has 13 residues. Germline assignment: CDR1 KGHSH and CDR2 LQKENI. This chain's CDR3 is CASSPRLTPEAFF. DNA for the CDR3: TGTGCCAGCTCACCGCGGTTGACTCCTGAAGCTTTCTTT.

The chain recombines TRBV11-2 with TRBJ2-2; D ambiguous. Germline values: CDR1 SGHAT, CDR2 FQNNGV. The V end lost 3 bases, the J end lost 5 bases, and 1 base lay between the germline ends. The CDR3 spans 11 residues. The CDR3 spells CASSLTGELFF. The CDR3 DNA reads as TGTGCCAGCAGCTTGACCGGGGAGCTGTTTTTT. The entire variable domain, with the rest obtained from reference TRBV11-2 and TRBJ2-2, is as follows: EAGVAQSPRYKIIEKRQSVAFWCNPISGHATLYWYQQILGQGPKLLIQFQNNGVVDDSQLPKDRFSAERLKGVDSTLKIQPAKLEDSAVYLCASSLTGELFFGEGSRLTVL.

V gene TRBV13 combines with J gene TRBJ1-2; 7 bases fit TRBD1. Germline assignment: CDR1 PRHDT and CDR2 FYEKMQ (reference sequence). The V segment lost 0 bases and the J segment 8 bases; nucleotides outside the gene matches: 6. CDR3 length: 14 residues. The CDR3 DNA sequence: TGTGCCAGCAGCTTAGGTCCGGCAGGGGGAGGCTACACCTTC. It is translated as CASSLGPAGGGYTF.

This clone was recorded once. V usage is TRBV11-3 and J usage is TRBJ2-1; D remains unclear. V was clipped by 4 bases and J by 1 base, with 11 bases between them. Germline assignment: CDR1 SGHNT and CDR2 YENEEA. The CDR3 runs to 15 residues. The CDR3 loop reads CASSWLGDSYNEQFF. For the CDR3, the DNA is TGTGCCAGCAGCTGGCTAGGCGATTCCTACAATGAGCAGTTCTTC.

The V and J genes are TRBV6-5 and TRBJ2-1, with 9 positions matching TRBD1. The germline V gene encodes CDR1 MNHEY and CDR2 SVGAGI. V trimming: 4 bases; J trimming: 2 bases; junction bases outside the gene matches: 3. CDR3 length: 15 amino acids. CDR3 protein: CASSWRQGAYNEQFF. The CDR3 DNA reads TGTGCCAGCAGTTGGCGACAGGGGGCCTACAATGAGCAGTTCTTC.

The rearrangement links TRBV6-1 to TRBJ2-5; maybe TRBD1 (6 bases). Trimming took 3 bases from V and 5 from J, leaving 10 bases between them. Per germline, CDR1 MNHNS and CDR2 SASEGT. This CDR3 spans 13 amino acids. For the CDR3, the DNA is TGTGCCAGCAGTGACCCGAGGGGGGAGACCCAGTACTTC. It specifies CASSDPRGETQYF.

This clone was detected only once. V and J are TRBV6-6 and TRBJ2-7; 7 nucleotides agree with TRBD1. The V gene's germline CDR1 is MNHNY and CDR2 SVGAGI (reference sequence). The ends lost 6 bases at V and 1 base at J; junction bases unmatched: 0. The CDR3 length is 12 residues. CDR3 amino acids: CASRDRSYEQYF. CDR3 sequence (DNA): TGTGCCAGCAGGGACAGGTCCTACGAGCAGTACTTC.

V gene TRBV27 combines with J gene TRBJ1-4, with unresolved D. The ends were cut back, 3 bases at V and 2 bases at J, with 7 bases in the middle. CDR3 length equals 14 residues. The germline gives CDR1 MNHEY, CDR2 SMNVEV (reference sequence). For the CDR3, the DNA is TGTGCCAGCAGTTTGACGTATACTAATGAAAAACTGTTTTTT. It translates to CASSLTYTNEKLFF.

In this sample, this clone turned up a few times. V gene TRBV7-3 combines with J gene TRBJ1-6, with D tentatively TRBD1 (5 bases). Per the germline V gene, CDR1 is SGHTA and CDR2 is FQGTGA. The CDR3 extends over 15 amino acids. V lost 5 bases and J 6 bases, leaving 14 bases between the germline ends. CDR3 amino acids: CASSASGTFNSPLHF. DNA of the CDR3: TGTGCCAGCAGCGCCTCCGGGACCTTTAATTCACCCCTCCACTTT.

The chain recombines TRBV3-1 (or the pseudogene TRBV3-2) with TRBJ1-1, with D unresolved. Germline assignment: CDR1 LGHDT and CDR2 YNNKEL (reference sequence). There are 14 residues in the CDR3. The V and J ends lost 0 bases and 1 base respectively, with 6 bases between them. The CDR3 region has the DNA TGTGCCAGCAGCCAAGATGTCGAGAACACTGAAGCTTTCTTT. Its protein is CASSQDVENTEAFF.

The chain joins TRBV9 to TRBJ2-4; the D gene is possibly TRBD1 (6 bases). The CDR3 runs 16 residues. V was trimmed by 3 bases and J by 0 bases, leaving 13 bases between them. CDR1 SGDLS and CDR2 YYNGEE come from the germline V gene. The CDR3 loop is CASSAAAGVAKNIQYF. For the CDR3, the DNA is TGTGCCAGCAGCGCCGCCGCAGGGGTAGCCAAAAACATTCAGTACTTC.

The chain links TRBV11-2 to TRBJ2-7, with a possible D match to TRBD1 (6 bases). CDR3 size: 12 residues. Germline V lookup: CDR1 SGHAT, CDR2 FQNNGV. V was clipped by 4 bases and J by 4 bases, with 8 bases between them. The CDR3 sequence: CASSYQGYEQYF. The CDR3, as DNA: TGTGCCAGCAGCTACCAGGGGTACGAGCAGTACTTC.

This chain links TRBV4-1 with TRBJ1-4, with 8 nucleotides matching TRBD1. V shed 3 bases and J 8 bases; nucleotides not matched to a gene: 8. The CDR3 contains 15 residues. Looked up from germline, CDR1 is MGHRA and CDR2 is YSYEKL. CDR3 loop: CASSQSGQAGEKLFF. As DNA, the CDR3 is TGCGCCAGCAGCCAGTCGGGACAGGCCGGGGAAAAACTGTTTTTT.

The chain is built from TRBV5-1 and TRBJ1-2; no definite D call. V lost 0 bases, J lost 7 bases, and 13 bases lay in between. Germline values: CDR1 SGHRS, CDR2 YFSETQ. CDR3 size: 14 residues. CDR3 sequence reads: CASSLGNTGSGYTF. CDR3 DNA: TGCGCCAGCAGCTTGGGTAATACGGGCTCTGGCTACACCTTC.

This chain uses TRBV2 with TRBJ1-5; the D gene is possibly TRBD1 (5 bases). Germline values: CDR1 SNHLY, CDR2 FYNNEI. This CDR3 contains 15 residues. V lost 6 bases and J lost 4, with 16 bases in between. The CDR3 here is CASSKGNSQNQPQHF. The CDR3 DNA sequence: TGTGCCAGCAGCAAGGGGAATAGCCAGAATCAGCCCCAGCATTTT.

This clone was seen a single time. The chain is built from TRBV5-5 and TRBJ1-3; TRBD1 matches 8 bases. After removal of 4 bases from V and 4 bases from J, the junction contained 7 bases not matched to a gene. This CDR3 comprises 15 residues. CDR1 is SGHKS and CDR2 is YYEKEE in the germline V gene (reference sequence). The CDR3 reads CASSTQGAFGNTIYF. In DNA form, the CDR3 reads TGTGCCAGCAGCACCCAGGGGGCTTTCGGAAACACCATATATTTT.